These 7 T cell receptor beta chains share one sample of origin, sequenced in a study of blood T cell repertoires in COVID-19. Assay: immunoSEQ multiplex PCR; the TCRdb copy retains only in-frame clones and omits some. The top ten clones hold more than 9.5% of a sample with around 150,000 clones, around 80% of them seen once. Material for sequencing was peripheral blood. Receptors were obtained from a man between 60 and 75 years old with active or convalescent COVID-19.

V is TRBV16 and J is TRBJ1-1; TRBD1 aligns across 10 bases. Germline V gives CDR1 KGHSY, CDR2 FQNENV. This CDR3 spans 15 amino acids. The junction had 3 bases not matched to a gene; V was cut back by 4 bases and J by 1 base. CDR3 region: CASSLRDRGNTEAFF. CDR3 in DNA: TGTGCCAGCAGCCTACGGGACAGGGGGAACACTGAAGCTTTCTTT.

The gene calls are TRBV10-3 and TRBJ1-2; no definite D call. Germline CDR1 reads ENHRY; CDR2 reads SYGVKD. With 4 bases removed from V and 7 bases from J, the gap between germline ends came to 16 bases. CDR3 length: 14 residues. CDR3 in DNA: TGTGCCATCAGTGTTTATGCAGCCCCAGGTGGCTACACCTTC. Its protein is CAISVYAAPGGYTF.

This chain links TRBV27 with TRBJ1-1; 7 nucleotides line up with TRBD1. The trim removed 5 bases at V and 10 bases at J, leaving 10 bases unmatched. The CDR3 loop spans 13 amino acids. CDR1 is MNHEY and CDR2 is SMNVEV in the germline V gene (reference sequence). The chain's CDR3 is CASSPHRGGAAFF. CDR3 DNA sequence: TGTGCCAGCAGTCCCCACAGGGGCGGTGCAGCTTTCTTT.

The chain links TRBV7-6 to TRBJ2-2; D gene ambiguous. Trimming left V 1 base short and J 8 bases short, with 8 bases between. CDR1 is SGHVS, CDR2 FNYEAQ, per germline. The CDR3 sequence is 13 residues long. The CDR3 DNA is TGTGCCAGCAGCTTAGGGAGCGCTGGGGAGCTGTTTTTT. Amino acid sequence: CASSLGSAGELFF.

CDR3: CASSLRQTTSGNTIYF. The CDR3 DNA follows: TGTGCCAGCAGCCTTCGACAGACAACCTCTGGAAACACCATATATTTT. The chain carries TRBV4-2 and TRBJ1-3; a possible D gene is TRBD1 (5 bases). The CDR3 consists of 16 residues. Germline loops: CDR1 LGHNA, CDR2 YNFKEQ. The V end was cut by 4 bases, the J end by 0 bases, with 13 bases between.

The chain is built from TRBV29-1 and TRBJ2-3, with a possible D match to TRBD2 (6 bases). CDR1 and CDR2 (germline): SQVTM, ANQGSEA. V lost 7 bases and J lost 0, with 11 bases in between. This CDR3 is built from 13 residues. The CDR3 sequence is CSAWDSSTDTQYF. Written as DNA, the CDR3 is TGCAGCGCCTGGGACTCCAGCACAGATACGCAGTATTTT.

DNA of the CDR3: TGTGCCAGCAGCCCCCGGGACAGCGATGCCTATGGCTACACCTTC. As protein: CASSPRDSDAYGYTF. The rearrangement links TRBV9 to TRBJ1-2; 7 bases match TRBD1. The CDR3 contains 15 residues. V was pared by 4 bases and J by 4 bases, with 10 bases of the junction left unmatched. Germline V gives CDR1 SGDLS, CDR2 YYNGEE.